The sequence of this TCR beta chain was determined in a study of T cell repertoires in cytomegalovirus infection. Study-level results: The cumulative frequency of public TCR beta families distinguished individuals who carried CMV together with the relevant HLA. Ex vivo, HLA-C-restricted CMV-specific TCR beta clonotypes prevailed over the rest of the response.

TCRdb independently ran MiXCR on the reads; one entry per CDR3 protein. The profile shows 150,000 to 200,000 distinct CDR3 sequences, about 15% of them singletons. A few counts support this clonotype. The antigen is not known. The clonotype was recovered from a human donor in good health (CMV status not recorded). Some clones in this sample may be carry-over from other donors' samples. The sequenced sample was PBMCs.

CDR3 coding DNA: TGCGCCAGCAGCTTGGACCCGTGGACCTACGAGCAGTACTTC. Amino acids: CASSLDPWTYEQYF. V is TRBV5-1 and J is TRBJ2-7, with D unclear. The CDR3 runs 14 residues. V shed 0 bases and J shed 2 bases, with 9 bases lying between them. The germline CDR1 and CDR2 sequences are SGHRS and YFSETQ.